Here is one T cell receptor beta chain with its context. This receptor's antigen is unknown. No base quality values were provided; no much bigger clone lies one nucleotide off. The CDR3 runs 17 residues from the cysteine to the phenylalanine. Kept here is only the CDR3 DNA, which spans 51 bases and is read in frame from base 1. V and J are trimmed by 4 bases and 7 bases, and the gene matches miss 15 bases of the junction. From a lookup of the germline V gene (reference sequence), CDR1 and CDR2 are MNHNY and SVGAGI. The library was built by means of 5' RACE. Sequencing took place on an Illumina HiSeq 2500. The second PCR ran for about 7 to 11 cycles and used a J-beta primer mix along with a sample-barcoded 5' primer. A template-switch 5' adaptor carrying 12 random nucleotides introduced a unique molecular identifier onto each TCR beta cDNA molecule. At least 3 million CDR3-containing paired-end reads were obtained from each sample. All of the RNA was converted into first-strand cDNA using the Mint cDNA synthesis kit, with a TRBC-specific oligonucleotide serving as the primer. Following uracil-DNA glycosylase treatment, a first 18-cycle PCR with universal primers M1SS and BC2_uni_R was performed on all cDNA. The published analysis was carried out like this. For normalization, 1 million high-quality reads were randomly selected from each sample, with every read carrying a distinct molecular identifier. Instead of being binned into consensus sequences, reads with shared molecular identifiers were discarded. MiTCR, with a Q25 quality threshold and the strictest error-elimination algorithm, was used for CDR3 identification, clonotype clustering and error correction. A nonparametric unseen species model with Euler transformation was used to estimate a lower bound on total TCR beta diversity. TCRdb passed the public sequencing reads through fastp at Q25 and MiXCR, retaining productive beta sequences. For every CDR3 protein sequence, its rows merge into one entry that carries the most common genes and DNA. TCRdb assigned the V and J calls; the authors' analysis was not used. Within this sample are about 1.5 million distinct CDR3 sequences, with around 40% of them counted one time only. In total, the top ten clones hold about 4% of the sample.

The sample comes from a study of blood T cells in healthy people across ages (dated by TCRdb to 2013 to 2016). The study in broad terms: In model experiments, template switching captured roughly one uniquely barcoded TCR beta cDNA molecule for every two T cells. Age-related changes in TCR beta repertoire diversity were measured in the study by deep sequencing normalized with unique cDNA molecular identifiers. The study analyzed two additional independent replicas of 1 million unique cDNA reads from the same blood draw for two donors, one aged 18 to 29 and one aged 80 or older. Donors of different ages were randomly distributed across sequencing lanes to avoid experimental bias. Donors were grouped into four age groups: young (average roughly 17 years), middle-aged (over 35), aged (62) and long-lived (82).

Findings and caveats that apply to the study as a whole: Observed TCR beta diversity correlated strongly with the percentage of naive T cells measured by flow cytometry. As age increased, observed TCR beta diversity per million T cells dropped in a roughly linear way, and a significant reduction was already evident by age roughly 40. Estimates of total diversity based on one million sequenced T cells were regarded as lower bounds and as underestimates. Since profiling was done on bulk unsorted PBMCs, naive and antigen-experienced compartments could not be conclusively compared. Compared with the aged group, more naive CD4+ T cells, fewer expanded clones and increased TCR diversity were shown by the long-lived group, suggesting age selection. Donor CMV infection status was unknown, potentially confounding age-related changes in expanded clonotypes.

Donors were around 37 systemically healthy Caucasian individuals from Russia aged about 6 to 100 years. Each donor gave about 10 milliliters of peripheral blood, drawn into EDTA-treated Vacutainer tubes. Ficoll-Paque density-gradient centrifugation was used to isolate PBMCs, with at least 7 million per sample. Trizol reagent was used to extract total RNA from PBMCs, with at least 5.5 micrograms per sample. Naive CD45RAhigh/CD27high T cell percentages were measured by flow cytometry on a PBMC aliquot from every donor. This chain joins TRBV6-6 to TRBJ1-2, and 10 junctional nucleotides match TRBD1. The sequenced material came from blood. This clonotype originated in a young woman in good health. The CDR3 region: CASSFLLGTGVVGGYTF. The DNA sequence is TGTGCCAGCAGTTTCCTCTTAGGGACAGGGGTGGTCGGTGGCTACACCTTC.